This TCR beta chain was retrieved from a study of blood T cell repertoires in COVID-19. The wider study: Sample material is recorded as cDNA or gDNA derived from T cells, B-cell-depleted T cells, or PBMCs.

Enrollees, roughly 18 to 95 years old, lived in 24 US areas. Each recovered donor of Cohort 3 presented with two negative PCRs, clearance, or symptom resolution. How the authors handled the data: By means of reference gene primer amplification, nucleated cell counts were estimated. Sequencing was performed with immunoSEQ multiplex PCR; in TCRdb, only in-frame clones are kept and a portion is missing. V and J calls and clone size are copied from that table; D and trimming were computed from the DNA. The sample records about 310,000 clones, roughly 87% being singletons. This CDR3 is 15 amino acids long. Looked up from germline, CDR1 is LGHDT and CDR2 is YNNKEL (reference sequence). V dropped 1 base and J dropped 9 bases, with 16 bases sitting between them.

The chain has TRBV3-1 (or the pseudogene TRBV3-2) and TRBJ2-4; D unresolved. The sample comprised PBMCs or T cells enriched from blood (not recorded which). The sequence was collected from a woman younger than 30 who had recovered from COVID-19. This CDR3 is CASSQGARVPSIQYF. The DNA for the CDR3 is TGTGCCAGCAGCCAAGGCGCCCGTGTGCCTAGCATTCAGTACTTC.